A selection of T cell receptor beta chains follows, all from one sample in a study of cytomegalovirus exposure and HLA in healthy donors. Libraries were prepared by immunoSEQ multiplex PCR; TCRdb keeps only in-frame clonotypes and omits some of them. Here the sample spans about 400,000 clones, around 86% being singletons. Sequenced: PBMCs. These TCRs come from a woman aged 18-29 years in good health and CMV-seronegative. CDR3s leave out the opening cysteine and the closing phenylalanine or tryptophan. Fields, in order: V gene, J gene, CDR3 protein.

TRBV6-6	TRBJ2-2	ASSRGQQNTGELF
TRBV28	TRBJ2-1	ASRLPGQGIYNEQF
TRBV28	TRBJ2-7	ASSFTGNTYEQY
TRBV4-2	TRBJ2-4	ASSQRLRENIQY
TRBV4-2	TRBJ2-1	ASSQVGLGTSGENEQF
TRBV25-1	TRBJ1-4	ASSEFGLAQINEKLF
TRBV7-2	TRBJ1-2	ASSSIGPPGYT
TRBV7-9	TRBJ1-2	ASSSGQGHYGYT
TRBV18	TRBJ2-7	ASSPPDRGSYEQY
TRBV7-6	TRBJ2-2	ASSLGLNTGELF
TRBV18	TRBJ2-1	ASSPDPAGGHNEQF
TRBV14	TRBJ1-2	ASSQGAGLGYGYT
TRBV6-1	TRBJ1-2	ASSDRQGGHMMYGYT
TRBV7-6	TRBJ2-3	ASSPLGLAGPSTDTQY
TRBV7-6	TRBJ2-1	ASSTLTRDEQF
TRBV6-5	TRBJ2-7	ASRTGLEQY
TRBV13	TRBJ1-1	ASSSGGPNTEAF
TRBV5-1	TRBJ2-1	ASSLGSGDNEQF
TRBV27	TRBJ2-3	ASSPLAGLDTQY
TRBV29-1	TRBJ1-2	SVLTGNRYGYT
TRBV5-1	TRBJ2-7	ASSFANEQY
TRBV28	TRBJ2-7	ASSLLSSGSGSYEQY
TRBV28	TRBJ2-7	ASIRDSSYEQY
TRBV5-1	TRBJ2-2	ASSLVTDTGELF
TRBV27	TRBJ2-1	ASSLSGTSANEQF
TRBV4-1	TRBJ1-4	ASSHPGQGKFNEKLF
TRBV7-6	TRBJ2-7	ASSLLTSGGEQY
TRBV6-1	TRBJ1-5	ASSGLLFAWDQPQH
TRBV27	TRBJ1-5	ASSDRSPLQPQH
TRBV5-1	TRBJ1-2	ASSLGVDYGYT
TRBV4-1	TRBJ1-4	ASSPTGLLDEKLF
TRBV4-1	TRBJ2-5	ASSQDGAGEETQY
TRBV7-9	TRBJ2-7	ASSSTGGRLDYEQY
TRBV25-1	TRBJ2-3	ASSEAGFATDTQY
TRBV27	TRBJ1-2	ASSFRRTGLTYGYT